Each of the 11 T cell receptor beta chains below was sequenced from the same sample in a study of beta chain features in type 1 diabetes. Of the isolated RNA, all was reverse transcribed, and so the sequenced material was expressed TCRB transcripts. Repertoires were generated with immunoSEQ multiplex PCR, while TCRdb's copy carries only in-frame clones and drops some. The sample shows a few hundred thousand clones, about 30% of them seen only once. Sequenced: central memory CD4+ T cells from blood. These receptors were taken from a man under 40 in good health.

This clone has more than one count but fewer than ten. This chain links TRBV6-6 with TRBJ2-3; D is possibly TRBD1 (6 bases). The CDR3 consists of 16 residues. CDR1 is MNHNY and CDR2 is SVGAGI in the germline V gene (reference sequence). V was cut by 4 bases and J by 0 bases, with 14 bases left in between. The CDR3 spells CASSLQGWGSTDTQYF. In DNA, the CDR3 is TGTGCCAGCAGTTTGCAGGGGTGGGGTAGCACAGATACGCAGTATTTT.

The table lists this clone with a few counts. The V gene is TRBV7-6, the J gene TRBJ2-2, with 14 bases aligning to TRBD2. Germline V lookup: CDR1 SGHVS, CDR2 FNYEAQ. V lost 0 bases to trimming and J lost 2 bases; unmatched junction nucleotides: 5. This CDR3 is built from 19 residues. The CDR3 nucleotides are TGTGCCAGCAGCTTAGCGGGGACTAGCGGGAGACGAAACACCGGGGAGCTGTTTTTT. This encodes CASSLAGTSGRRNTGELFF.

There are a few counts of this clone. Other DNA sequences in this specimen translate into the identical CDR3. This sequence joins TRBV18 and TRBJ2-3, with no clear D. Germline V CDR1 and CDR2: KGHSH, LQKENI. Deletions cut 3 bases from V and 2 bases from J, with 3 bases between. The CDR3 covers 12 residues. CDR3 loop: CASSPNTDTQYF. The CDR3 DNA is TGTGCCAGCTCACCGAACACAGATACGCAGTATTTT.

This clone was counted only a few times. The CDR3 DNA is TGTGCCAGCAGTTTGTCCGGGCCATACAATGAGCAGTTCTTC. Translation gives CASSLSGPYNEQFF. J is TRBJ2-1 and V is TRBV28; D is uncertain. With 3 bases removed from V and 4 bases from J, the gap between germline ends came to 10 bases. The germline V gene encodes CDR1 MDHEN and CDR2 SYDVKM. This CDR3 is built from 14 residues.

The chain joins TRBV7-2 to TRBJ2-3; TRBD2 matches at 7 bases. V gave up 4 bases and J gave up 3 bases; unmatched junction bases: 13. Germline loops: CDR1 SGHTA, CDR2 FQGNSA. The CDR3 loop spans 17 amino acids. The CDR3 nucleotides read TGTGCCAGCAGCTGGACCGGGACTCAGGGAGGGACAGATACGCAGTATTTT. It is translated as CASSWTGTQGGTDTQYF.

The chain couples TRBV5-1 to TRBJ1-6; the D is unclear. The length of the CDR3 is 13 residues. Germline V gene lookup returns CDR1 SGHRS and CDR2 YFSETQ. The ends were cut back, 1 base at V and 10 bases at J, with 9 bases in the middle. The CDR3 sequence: CASSLSSLSPLHF. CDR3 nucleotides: TGCGCCAGCAGCTTGTCGTCTTTGTCACCCCTCCACTTT.

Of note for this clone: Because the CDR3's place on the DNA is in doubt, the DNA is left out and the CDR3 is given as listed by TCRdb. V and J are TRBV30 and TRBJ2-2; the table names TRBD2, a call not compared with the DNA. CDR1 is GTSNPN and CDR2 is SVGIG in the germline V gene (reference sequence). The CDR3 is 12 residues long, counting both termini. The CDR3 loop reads CAWSVRIWSCFF.

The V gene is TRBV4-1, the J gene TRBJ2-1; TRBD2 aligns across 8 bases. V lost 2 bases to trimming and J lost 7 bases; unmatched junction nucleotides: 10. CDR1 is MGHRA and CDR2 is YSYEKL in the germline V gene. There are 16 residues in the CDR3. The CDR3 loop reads CASSQPVAGQRNEQFF. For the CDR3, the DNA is TGCGCCAGCAGCCAACCCGTAGCGGGACAACGTAATGAGCAGTTCTTC.

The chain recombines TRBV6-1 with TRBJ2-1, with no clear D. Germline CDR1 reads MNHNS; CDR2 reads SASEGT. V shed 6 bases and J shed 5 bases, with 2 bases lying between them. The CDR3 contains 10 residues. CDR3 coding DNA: TGTGCCAGCAGGAACAATGAGCAGTTCTTC. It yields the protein CASRNNEQFF.

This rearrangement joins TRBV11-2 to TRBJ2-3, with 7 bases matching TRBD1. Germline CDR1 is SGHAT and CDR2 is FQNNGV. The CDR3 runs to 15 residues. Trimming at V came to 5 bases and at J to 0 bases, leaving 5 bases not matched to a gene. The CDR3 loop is CASSRTTGSTDTQYF. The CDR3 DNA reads TGTGCCAGCAGCCGTACGACAGGGAGCACAGATACGCAGTATTTT.

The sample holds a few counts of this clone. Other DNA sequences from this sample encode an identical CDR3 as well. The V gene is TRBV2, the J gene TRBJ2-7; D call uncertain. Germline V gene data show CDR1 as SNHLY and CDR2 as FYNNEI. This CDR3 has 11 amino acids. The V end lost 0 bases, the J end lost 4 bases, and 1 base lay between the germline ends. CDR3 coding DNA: TGTGCCAGCAGTGAAGCGTACGAGCAGTACTTC. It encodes CASSEAYEQYF.